This T cell receptor (beta chain) was sequenced for a study of Graves' ophthalmopathy and Graves' hyperthyroidism. Amplification of the TCR beta CDR3 regions used RNA transcripts (as template). HTBI primers served in a first-round RT-PCR, which a second-round multiplex PCR followed. MiXCR, run by TCRdb on the multiplex PCR reads, gives a single entry per CDR3 protein. The sample lists about 640,000 distinct CDR3 sequences, 35% to 50% occurring once. In its sample, this clonotype was seen many times. Trimming cost V 9 bases and J 0 bases, with 15 bases left between them. The CDR3 is 14 amino acids. CDR1 SGHTS and CDR2 YDEGEE come from the germline V gene.

V and J are TRBV5-8 and TRBJ2-5; weak D call: TRBD2 (5 bases). The sequence was obtained from an adult man with Graves' ophthalmopathy. The sample comprised peripheral blood. CDR3 DNA: TGTGCCACCACCGCGGGCCCGAACCAAGAGACCCAGTACTTC. Its protein is CATTAGPNQETQYF.